The 6 T cell receptor beta chains below were found in one sample sequenced in a study of blood T cell repertoires in COVID-19. This table comes from immunoSEQ multiplex PCR, and its TCRdb copy is limited to in-frame clones, with some not included. The data hold some 90,000 clones, with about nine tenths observed a single time. Sequenced sample: peripheral blood. The receptor set was obtained from a man between 50 and 59 years old with acute or convalescent COVID-19.

The rearrangement joins TRBV5-1 to TRBJ2-5, with D perhaps TRBD2 (7 bases). Germline V lookup: CDR1 SGHRS, CDR2 YFSETQ. V was cut by 4 bases and J by 5 bases, with 18 bases left in between. CDR3 length: 15 amino acids. CDR3: CASSRTYREGETQYF. As DNA, the CDR3 is TGCGCCAGCAGCCGAACCTACAGGGAGGGGGAGACCCAGTACTTC.

V and J are TRBV2 and TRBJ1-6; no clear D. Trimming took off 4 bases at V and 0 bases at J, with 10 bases between the two ends. The germline CDR1 and CDR2 sequences are SNHLY and FYNNEI. The CDR3 runs to 16 residues. CDR3 in amino acids: CASSVEQSSYNSPLHF. DNA for the CDR3: TGTGCCAGCAGTGTGGAACAGAGCTCCTATAATTCACCCCTCCACTTT. Complete variable domain (other parts from reference TRBV2 and TRBJ1-6): EPEVTQTPSHQVTQMGQEVILRCVPISNHLYFYWYRQILGQKVEFLVSFYNNEISEKSEIFDDQFSVERPDGSNFTLKIRSTKLEDSAMYFCASSVEQSSYNSPLHFGNGTRLTVT.

The chain has TRBV6-6 and TRBJ1-5; D ambiguous. Trimming left V 6 bases short and J 0 bases short, with 15 bases between. The CDR3 extends over 16 amino acids. CDR1 and CDR2 (germline): MNHNY, SVGAGI (reference sequence). The CDR3 DNA follows: TGTGCCAGCAGGGCCCCGGGGATTTATAGCAATCAGCCCCAGCATTTT. Translating gives CASRAPGIYSNQPQHF.

This sequence joins TRBV3-1 (or the pseudogene TRBV3-2) and TRBJ1-5; weak D call: TRBD1 (5 bases). Germline V gene sequence: CDR1 LGHDT, CDR2 YNNKEL (reference sequence). Trimming left V 5 bases short and J 0 bases short, with 14 bases between. The CDR3 totals 16 residues. The CDR3 region is CASSLPGGGSNQPQHF. CDR3 nucleotide sequence: TGTGCCAGCAGCTTGCCCGGGGGGGGTAGCAATCAGCCCCAGCATTTT.

The J gene is TRBJ2-2, the V gene TRBV28, with D possibly being TRBD2 (6 bases). V was cut by 6 bases and J by 7 bases, with 18 bases left in between. Germline lookup yields CDR1 MDHEN and CDR2 SYDVKM. The CDR3 extends over 15 amino acids. CDR3 nucleotides: TGTGCCAGCAGGGAGGGTTCTAGGGTAGACGGGGAGCTGTTTTTT. It codes for CASREGSRVDGELFF.

The chain joins TRBV21-1 to TRBJ2-7; the DNA was not compared with TRBD2, the D call given in the table. TRBV21-1 is reported as a pseudogene. The CDR3 length is 12 residues. The CDR3, as DNA: TGTGCCAGCAGCAAAGCGGGGAGACTACAGTACGTC. Protein sequence: CASSKAGRLQYV.